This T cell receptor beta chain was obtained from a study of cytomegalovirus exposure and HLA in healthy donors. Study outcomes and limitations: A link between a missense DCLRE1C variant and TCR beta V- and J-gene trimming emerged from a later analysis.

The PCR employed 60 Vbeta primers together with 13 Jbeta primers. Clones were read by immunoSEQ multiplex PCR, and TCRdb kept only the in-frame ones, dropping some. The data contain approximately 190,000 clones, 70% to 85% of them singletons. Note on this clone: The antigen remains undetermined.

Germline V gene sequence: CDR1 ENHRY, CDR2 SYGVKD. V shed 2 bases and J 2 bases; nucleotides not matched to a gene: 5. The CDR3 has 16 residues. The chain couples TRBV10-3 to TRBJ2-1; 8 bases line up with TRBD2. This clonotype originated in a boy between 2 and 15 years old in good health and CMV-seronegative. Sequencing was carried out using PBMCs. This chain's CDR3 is CAISERLLAAYNEQFF. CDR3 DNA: TGTGCCATCAGTGAGAGGCTACTAGCGGCCTACAATGAGCAGTTCTTC.